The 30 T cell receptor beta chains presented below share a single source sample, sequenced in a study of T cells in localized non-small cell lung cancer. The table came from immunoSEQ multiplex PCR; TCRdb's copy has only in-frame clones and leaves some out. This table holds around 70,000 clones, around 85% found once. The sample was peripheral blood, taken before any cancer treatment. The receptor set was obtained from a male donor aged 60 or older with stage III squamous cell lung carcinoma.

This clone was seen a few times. The CDR3: CASREGLSYEQYV. CDR3 nucleotide sequence: TGCGCCAGCAGGGAAGGGTTGTCCTACGAGCAGTACGTC. This sequence joins TRBV10-2 and TRBJ2-7; D is undetermined. The CDR3 length is 13 residues. The ends were cut back, 6 bases at V and 1 base at J, with 10 bases in the middle. CDR1 is WSHSY, CDR2 SAAADI, per germline.

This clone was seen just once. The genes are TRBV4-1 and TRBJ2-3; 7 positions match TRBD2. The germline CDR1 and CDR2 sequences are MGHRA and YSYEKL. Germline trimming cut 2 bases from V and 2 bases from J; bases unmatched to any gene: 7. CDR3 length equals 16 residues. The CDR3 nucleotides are TGCGCCAGCAGCCAACCAGCGGGGCGAAACACAGATACGCAGTATTTT. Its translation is CASSQPAGRNTDTQYF.

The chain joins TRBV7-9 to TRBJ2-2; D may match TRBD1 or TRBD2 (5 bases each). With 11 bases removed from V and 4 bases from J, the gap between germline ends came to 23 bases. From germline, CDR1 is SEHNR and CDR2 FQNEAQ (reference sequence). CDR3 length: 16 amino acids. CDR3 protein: CAGTSSSSAGTGELFF. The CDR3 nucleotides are TGTGCCGGGACCAGTAGCTCTTCCGCAGGCACCGGGGAGCTGTTTTTT.

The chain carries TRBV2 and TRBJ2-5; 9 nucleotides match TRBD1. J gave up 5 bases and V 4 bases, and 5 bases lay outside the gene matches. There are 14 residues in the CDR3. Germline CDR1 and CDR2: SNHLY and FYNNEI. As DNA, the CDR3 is TGTGCCAGCAGTGCGGACAGGGGAAGGGAGACCCAGTACTTC. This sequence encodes CASSADRGRETQYF.

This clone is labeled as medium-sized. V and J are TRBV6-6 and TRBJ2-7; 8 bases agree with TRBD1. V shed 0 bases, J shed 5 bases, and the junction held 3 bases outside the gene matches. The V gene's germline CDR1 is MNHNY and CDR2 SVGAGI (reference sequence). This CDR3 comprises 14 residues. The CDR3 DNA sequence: TGTGCCAGCAGTTACTCAGGGACAGGCCACGAGCAGTACGTC. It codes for CASSYSGTGHEQYV.

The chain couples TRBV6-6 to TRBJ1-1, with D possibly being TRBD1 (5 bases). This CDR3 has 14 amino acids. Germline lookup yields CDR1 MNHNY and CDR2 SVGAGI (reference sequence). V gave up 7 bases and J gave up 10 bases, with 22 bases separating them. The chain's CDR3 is CASTPRGSGTVAFF. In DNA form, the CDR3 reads TGTGCCAGCACCCCTCGCGGCTCCGGGACGGTAGCTTTCTTT.

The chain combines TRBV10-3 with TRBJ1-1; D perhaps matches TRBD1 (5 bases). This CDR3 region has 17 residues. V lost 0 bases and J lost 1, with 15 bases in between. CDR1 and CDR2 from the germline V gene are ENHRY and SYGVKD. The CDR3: CAISESSPHGANTEAFF. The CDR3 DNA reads TGTGCCATCAGTGAGTCGAGCCCCCACGGGGCGAACACTGAAGCTTTCTTT.

The CDR3 sequence: CAIGQGEGTEAFF. The CDR3 DNA sequence: TGTGCCATCGGTCAGGGGGAAGGCACTGAAGCTTTCTTT. This rearrangement joins TRBV10-3 to TRBJ1-1; 7 bases map to TRBD1. Germline assignment: CDR1 ENHRY and CDR2 SYGVKD. The J segment lost 4 bases and the V segment lost 8 bases, leaving 7 bases of the junction unmatched. The CDR3 spans 13 residues.

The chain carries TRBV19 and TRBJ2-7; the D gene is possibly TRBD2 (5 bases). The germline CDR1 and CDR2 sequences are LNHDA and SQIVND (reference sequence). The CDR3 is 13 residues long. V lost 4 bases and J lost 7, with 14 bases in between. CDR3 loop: CASSTGSRVEQYF. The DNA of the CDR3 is TGTGCCAGTAGTACGGGGTCTCGAGTAGAGCAGTACTTC.

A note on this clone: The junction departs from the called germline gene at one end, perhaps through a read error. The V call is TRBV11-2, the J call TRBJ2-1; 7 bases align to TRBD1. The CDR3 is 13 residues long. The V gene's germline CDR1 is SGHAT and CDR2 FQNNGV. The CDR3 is CASSFRGTGETLF. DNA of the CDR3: TGTGCCAGCAGCTTCCGAGGAACAGGGGAAACCCTCTTC.

The CDR3 DNA follows: TGCGCCAGCAGCTGGGGACAGGGAGCTAACTATGGCTACACCTTC. It codes for CASSWGQGANYGYTF. The chain couples TRBV5-1 to TRBJ1-2, with 9 bases matching TRBD1. Looked up from germline, CDR1 is SGHRS and CDR2 is YFSETQ. The CDR3 is 15 residues long. The V gene end was trimmed by 3 bases and the J gene end by 0 bases; junction bases not matched to a gene: 3. The full variable domain, its missing parts supplied by reference TRBV5-1 and TRBJ1-2, is KAGVTQTPRYLIKTRGQQVTLSCSPISGHRSVSWYQQTPGQGLQFLFEYFSETQRNKGNFPGRFSGRQFSNSRSEMNVSTLELGDSALYLCASSWGQGANYGYTFGSGTRLTVV.

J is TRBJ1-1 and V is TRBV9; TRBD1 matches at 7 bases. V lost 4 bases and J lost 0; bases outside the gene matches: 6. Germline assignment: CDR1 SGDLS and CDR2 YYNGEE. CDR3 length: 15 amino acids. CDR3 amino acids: CASSPLTGMNTEAFF. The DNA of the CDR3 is TGTGCCAGCAGCCCCTTGACAGGGATGAACACTGAAGCTTTCTTT.

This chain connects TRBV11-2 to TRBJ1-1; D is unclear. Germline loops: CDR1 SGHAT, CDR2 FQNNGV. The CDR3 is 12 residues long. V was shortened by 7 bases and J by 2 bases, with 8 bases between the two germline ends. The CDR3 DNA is TGTGCCAGCAACCAACCCAACACTGAAGCTTTCTTT. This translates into CASNQPNTEAFF.

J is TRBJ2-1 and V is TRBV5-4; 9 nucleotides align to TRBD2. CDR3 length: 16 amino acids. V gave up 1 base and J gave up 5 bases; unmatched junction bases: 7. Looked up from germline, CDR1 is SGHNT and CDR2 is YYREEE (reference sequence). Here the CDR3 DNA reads TGTGCCAGCAGCTTGTCGGTAGCGGGGGCCAACAATGAGCAGTTCTTC. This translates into CASSLSVAGANNEQFF.

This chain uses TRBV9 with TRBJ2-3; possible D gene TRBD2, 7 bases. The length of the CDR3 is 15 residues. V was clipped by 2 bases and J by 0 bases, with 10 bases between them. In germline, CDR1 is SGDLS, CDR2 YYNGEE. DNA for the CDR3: TGTGCCAGCAGCGTCGGCGGGGGCAGCACAGATACGCAGTATTTT. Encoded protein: CASSVGGGSTDTQYF.

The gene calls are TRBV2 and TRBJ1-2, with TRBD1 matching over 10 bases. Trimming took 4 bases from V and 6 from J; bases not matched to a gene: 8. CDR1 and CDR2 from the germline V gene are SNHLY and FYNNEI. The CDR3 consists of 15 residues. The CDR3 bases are TGTGCCAGCAGTGTGACCGGACAGGGGGTTCATGGCTACACCTTC. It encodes CASSVTGQGVHGYTF.

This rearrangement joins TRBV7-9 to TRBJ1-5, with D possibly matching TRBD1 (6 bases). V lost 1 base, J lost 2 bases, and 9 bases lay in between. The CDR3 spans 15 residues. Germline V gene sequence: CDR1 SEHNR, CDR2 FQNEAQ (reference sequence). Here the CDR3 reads CASSLGTAGNQPQHF. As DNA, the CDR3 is TGTGCCAGCAGCTTAGGGACAGCAGGCAATCAGCCCCAGCATTTT.

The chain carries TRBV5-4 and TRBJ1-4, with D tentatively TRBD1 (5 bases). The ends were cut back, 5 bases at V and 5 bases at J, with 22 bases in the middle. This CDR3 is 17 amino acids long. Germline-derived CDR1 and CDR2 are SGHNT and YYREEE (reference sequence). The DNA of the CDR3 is TGTGCCAGCAGTCCCGTCCCCCCGGGACCCCAGAATGAAAAACTGTTTTTT. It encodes CASSPVPPGPQNEKLFF.

CDR3 coding DNA: TGTGCCAGCAGTGGGCAGGGGGCGGCCTACGAGCAGTACGTC. Translation: CASSGQGAAYEQYV. The genes are TRBV2 and TRBJ2-7; 8 nucleotides match TRBD1. V was pared by 4 bases and J by 2 bases, with 4 bases of the junction left unmatched. The germline gives CDR1 SNHLY, CDR2 FYNNEI. CDR3 length equals 14 residues.

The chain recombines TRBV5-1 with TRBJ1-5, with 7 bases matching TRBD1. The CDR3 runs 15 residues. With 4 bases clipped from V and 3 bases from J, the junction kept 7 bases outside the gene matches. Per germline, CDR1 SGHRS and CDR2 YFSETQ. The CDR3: CASSQQGGNNQPQHF. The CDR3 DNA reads TGCGCCAGCAGCCAGCAGGGGGGGAACAATCAGCCCCAGCATTTT.

CDR3 nucleotides: TGTGCCACCGGGGAGGGAACCTATAATTCACCCCTCCACTTT. The encoded protein is CATGEGTYNSPLHF. The chain is built from TRBV6-5 and TRBJ1-6; D is uncertain. Germline V lookup: CDR1 MNHEY, CDR2 SVGAGI. This CDR3 comprises 14 residues. Trimming took 10 bases from V and 2 from J, leaving 12 bases between them.

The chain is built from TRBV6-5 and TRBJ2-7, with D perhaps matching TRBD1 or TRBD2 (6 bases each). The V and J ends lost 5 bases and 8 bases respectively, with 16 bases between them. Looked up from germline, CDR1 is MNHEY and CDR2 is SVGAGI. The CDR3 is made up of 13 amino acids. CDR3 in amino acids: CASSMVGGVKQYV. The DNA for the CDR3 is TGTGCCAGCAGTATGGTCGGGGGCGTCAAGCAGTACGTC.

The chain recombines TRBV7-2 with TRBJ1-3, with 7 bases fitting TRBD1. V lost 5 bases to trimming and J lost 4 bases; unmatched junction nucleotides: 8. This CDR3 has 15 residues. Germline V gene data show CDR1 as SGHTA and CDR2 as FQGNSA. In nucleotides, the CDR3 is TGTGCCAGCAGCCTCATCCCGGACAGGGGAAACACCATATATTTT. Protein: CASSLIPDRGNTIYF.

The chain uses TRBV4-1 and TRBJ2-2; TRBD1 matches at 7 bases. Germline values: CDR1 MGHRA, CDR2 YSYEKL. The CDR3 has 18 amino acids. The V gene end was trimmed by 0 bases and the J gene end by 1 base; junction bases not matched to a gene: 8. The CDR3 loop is CASSQDIKGAKNTGELFF. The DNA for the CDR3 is TGCGCCAGCAGCCAAGATATCAAGGGGGCGAAGAACACCGGGGAGCTGTTTTTT.

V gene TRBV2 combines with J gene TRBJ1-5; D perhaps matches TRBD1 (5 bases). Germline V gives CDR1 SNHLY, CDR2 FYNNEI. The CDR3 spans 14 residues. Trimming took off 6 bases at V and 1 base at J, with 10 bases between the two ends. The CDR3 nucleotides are TGTGCCAGCAGAGCCCCAGGGAGCAATCAGCCCCAGCATTTT. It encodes CASRAPGSNQPQHF.

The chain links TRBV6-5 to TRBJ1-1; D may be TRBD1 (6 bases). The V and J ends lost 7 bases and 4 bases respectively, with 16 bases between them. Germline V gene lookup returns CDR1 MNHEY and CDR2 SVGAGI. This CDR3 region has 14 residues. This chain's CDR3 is CASIKGGYTTEAFF. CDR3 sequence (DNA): TGTGCCAGCATAAAGGGGGGATATACCACTGAAGCTTTCTTT.

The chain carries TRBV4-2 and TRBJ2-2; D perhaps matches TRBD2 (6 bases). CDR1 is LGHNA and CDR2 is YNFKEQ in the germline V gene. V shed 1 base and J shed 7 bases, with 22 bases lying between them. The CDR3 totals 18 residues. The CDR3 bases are TGTGCCAGCAGCCAAGGAATCGGGAGCGTCTTAGGAGGCGGGGAGCTGTTTTTT. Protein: CASSQGIGSVLGGGELFF.

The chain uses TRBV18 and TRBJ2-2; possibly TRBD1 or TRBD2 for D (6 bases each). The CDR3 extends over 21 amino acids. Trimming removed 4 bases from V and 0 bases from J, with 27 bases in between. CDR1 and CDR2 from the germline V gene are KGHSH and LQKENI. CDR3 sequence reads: CASSLRSPQGRGISNTGELFF. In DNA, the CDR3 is TGTGCCAGCTCACTTAGATCCCCGCAGGGGCGGGGTATATCGAACACCGGGGAGCTGTTTTTT.

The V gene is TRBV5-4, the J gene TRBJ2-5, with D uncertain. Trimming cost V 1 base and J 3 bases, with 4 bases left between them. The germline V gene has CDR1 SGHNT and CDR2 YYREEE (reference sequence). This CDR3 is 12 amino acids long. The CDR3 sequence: CASSLSEETQYF. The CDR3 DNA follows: TGTGCCAGCAGCTTGAGCGAAGAGACCCAGTACTTC.

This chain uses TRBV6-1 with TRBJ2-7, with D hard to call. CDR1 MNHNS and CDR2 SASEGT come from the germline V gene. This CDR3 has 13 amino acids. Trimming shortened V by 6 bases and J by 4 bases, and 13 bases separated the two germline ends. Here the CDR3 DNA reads TGTGCCAGCAGCCTCCTAGGGAAGTACGAGCAGTACGTC. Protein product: CASSLLGKYEQYV.